Listed here are 30 T cell receptor beta chains from one sample, sequenced in a study of blood T cell repertoires in COVID-19. Here immunoSEQ multiplex PCR was the method, and the copy in TCRdb shows in-frame clones only, minus some. This table holds about 160,000 clones, around 83% found once. The material sequenced was PBMCs or T cells enriched from blood (not recorded which). All receptors derive from a woman aged 50 to 65 in a cohort exposed to, infected with or recovered from COVID-19 (not recorded which).

This chain joins TRBV5-5 and TRBJ1-5, with D perhaps TRBD1 (6 bases). V was pared by 2 bases and J by 9 bases, with 18 bases between. CDR1 and CDR2 (germline): SGHKS, YYEKEE (reference sequence). The CDR3 consists of 15 residues. DNA for the CDR3: TGTGCCAGCAGCTTCCGGGACACCCAATCATGGCCCCAGCATTTT. It is translated as CASSFRDTQSWPQHF.

The chain uses TRBV19 and TRBJ1-4, with TRBD1 matching 7 bases. This CDR3 spans 14 amino acids. Germline V gives CDR1 LNHDA, CDR2 SQIVND (reference sequence). V dropped 10 bases and J dropped 8; count of bases not matched to a gene: 13. CDR3 DNA sequence: TGTGCCACAGAGGAAGGGGGCTCGATCGAAAAACTGTTTTTT. It is translated as CATEEGGSIEKLFF.

CDR3 nucleotides: TGTGCTAGTGGTCCGGATACAGGGGGCTCCTTCTATAACTATGGCTACACCTTC. It is translated as CASGPDTGGSFYNYGYTF. This rearrangement joins TRBV12-5 to TRBJ1-2; TRBD1 agrees at 9 bases. The V gene end was trimmed by 5 bases and the J gene end by 1 base; junction bases not matched to a gene: 14. The germline CDR1 and CDR2 sequences are LGHNT and FRNRAP. The CDR3 loop spans 18 amino acids.

The chain couples TRBV28 to TRBJ1-5; weak D call: TRBD1 (6 bases). The CDR3 contains 14 residues. Trimming stripped 8 bases from V and 0 bases from J, with 11 bases between. Germline V CDR1 and CDR2: MDHEN, SYDVKM. CDR3 coding DNA: TGTGCCAGCTGGGGGCAGTATAGCAATCAGCCCCAGCATTTT. Its translation is CASWGQYSNQPQHF.

The V gene is TRBV5-1, the J gene TRBJ1-5, with 7 bases that match TRBD1. The CDR3 extends over 14 amino acids. The germline V gene encodes CDR1 SGHRS and CDR2 YFSETQ. The ends lost 3 bases at V and 3 bases at J; junction bases unmatched: 3. The CDR3 region is CASSSGQPNQPQHF. CDR3 nucleotide sequence: TGCGCCAGCAGCTCGGGACAGCCCAATCAGCCCCAGCATTTT.

The rearrangement links TRBV28 to TRBJ2-7; 7 bases align to TRBD2. The CDR3 has 15 amino acids. Looked up from germline, CDR1 is MDHEN and CDR2 is SYDVKM. J was trimmed by 3 bases and V by 2 bases; bases with no gene match: 7. CDR3 nucleotides: TGTGCCAGCAGTTTAAAGGGAGCGGGACGCTACGAGCAGTACTTC. Amino acid sequence: CASSLKGAGRYEQYF.

This clone was counted a single time. J is TRBJ1-1 and V is TRBV28; D perhaps matches TRBD1 (5 bases). The CDR3 consists of 15 residues. The ends were cut back, 3 bases at V and 0 bases at J, with 11 bases in the middle. Germline CDR1 reads MDHEN; CDR2 reads SYDVKM. The CDR3 protein is CASSFIRTLNTEAFF. Written as DNA, the CDR3 is TGTGCCAGCAGTTTTATACGGACACTGAACACTGAAGCTTTCTTT.

The chain combines TRBV5-1 with TRBJ1-3, with 9 nucleotides matching TRBD1. This CDR3 spans 14 amino acids. The J segment lost 4 bases and the V segment lost 4 bases, leaving 3 bases of the junction unmatched. CDR1 is SGHRS and CDR2 is YFSETQ in the germline V gene. This CDR3 reads CASSLGQGGNTIYF. CDR3 sequence (DNA): TGCGCCAGCAGCCTGGGACAGGGAGGAAACACCATATATTTT.

This clone was counted a single time. J is TRBJ1-1 and V is TRBV2, with TRBD1 as a possible D gene (5 bases). Germline CDR1 reads SNHLY; CDR2 reads FYNNEI. Trimming removed 2 bases at V and 3 bases at J, with 16 bases between. CDR3 length: 16 residues. The chain's CDR3 is CASSEWLDRRDTEAFF. In DNA, the CDR3 is TGTGCCAGCAGTGAATGGTTAGACAGACGAGACACTGAAGCTTTCTTT.

The chain carries TRBV13 and TRBJ2-3; tentative D call: TRBD2 (5 bases). Germline-derived CDR1 and CDR2 are PRHDT and FYEKMQ (reference sequence). Trimming took off 5 bases at V and 6 bases at J, with 12 bases between the two ends. This CDR3 is 13 amino acids long. The CDR3 DNA reads TGTGCCAGCAGCGGCCTGAGGGTTGATACGCAGTATTTT. Translation: CASSGLRVDTQYF.

This clone was picked up many times. The chain employs TRBV19 and TRBJ2-7; TRBD2 matches at 14 bases. The junction had 10 bases not matched to a gene; V was cut back by 6 bases and J by 0 bases. Germline CDR1 reads LNHDA; CDR2 reads SQIVND (reference sequence). This CDR3 has 18 residues. CDR3 region: CASSKGLAGGISSYEQYF. Written as DNA, the CDR3 is TGTGCCAGTAGCAAAGGACTAGCGGGAGGTATATCCTCCTACGAGCAGTACTTC.

This clone came up a few times. The V and J genes are TRBV5-1 and TRBJ2-7, with 12 bases that match TRBD1. Germline CDR1 and CDR2: SGHRS and YFSETQ. This CDR3 spans 17 amino acids. Trimming cost V 4 bases and J 6 bases; bases outside gene matches: 14. This chain's CDR3 is CASSPLDGTGGSFEQYF. The CDR3 DNA reads TGCGCCAGCAGCCCATTGGACGGGACAGGGGGCTCATTCGAGCAGTACTTC.

CDR3 protein: CASSVAGTHTDTQYF. DNA of the CDR3: TGTGCCAGCAGCGTAGCGGGAACGCACACAGATACGCAGTATTTT. The chain carries TRBV9 and TRBJ2-3; possibly TRBD2 for D (5 bases). V gave up 0 bases and J gave up 2 bases, with 10 bases separating them. CDR1 is SGDLS and CDR2 is YYNGEE in the germline V gene. The CDR3 consists of 15 residues.

This chain links TRBV19 with TRBJ1-1, with unresolved D. V lost 1 base and J lost 5, with 8 bases in between. Looked up from germline, CDR1 is LNHDA and CDR2 is SQIVND (reference sequence). The CDR3 covers 13 residues. CDR3 region: CASSIVEGTEAFF. The DNA of the CDR3 is TGTGCCAGTAGTATAGTCGAGGGTACTGAAGCTTTCTTT.

The V gene is TRBV19, the J gene TRBJ2-5, with TRBD2 identical over 11 bases. This CDR3 is built from 17 residues. V gave up 1 base and J gave up 1 base; unmatched junction bases: 5. Germline-derived CDR1 and CDR2 are LNHDA and SQIVND (reference sequence). In DNA, the CDR3 is TGTGCCAGTAGTATAGGAAGGCTAGCGGGGGGCCAAGAGACCCAGTACTTC. Its translation is CASSIGRLAGGQETQYF. The variable domain in full, completed from reference TRBV19 and TRBJ2-5, reads DGGITQSPKYLFRKEGQNVTLSCEQNLNHDAMYWYRQDPGQGLRLIYYSQIVNDFQKGDIAEGYSVSREKKESFPLTVTSAQKNPTAFYLCASSIGRLAGGQETQYFGPGTRLLVL.

The genes are TRBV2 and TRBJ2-7; 9 positions match TRBD2. The CDR3 runs 16 residues. From germline, CDR1 is SNHLY and CDR2 FYNNEI. V shed 7 bases and J 3 bases; nucleotides not matched to a gene: 13. In DNA, the CDR3 is TGTGCCAGCATTGGACCTGCGCTAGCGGGGTTCTACGAGCAGTACTTC. Residues: CASIGPALAGFYEQYF.

The CDR3 DNA sequence: TGTGCCAGCAGCTTTTGGGGCCCGCTAGGGCTGGAGACCCAGTACTTC. Translation gives CASSFWGPLGLETQYF. The chain combines TRBV7-2 with TRBJ2-5; weak D call: TRBD1 (5 bases). This CDR3 contains 16 residues. The germline V gene encodes CDR1 SGHTA and CDR2 FQGNSA. Trimming took 3 bases from V and 5 from J, leaving 19 bases between them. The full variable domain, rest sourced from reference TRBV7-2 and TRBJ2-5, is GAGVSQSPSNKVTEKGKDVELRCDPISGHTALYWYRQSLGQGLEFLIYFQGNSAPDKSGLPSDRFSAERTGGSVSTLTIQRTQQEDSAVYLCASSFWGPLGLETQYFGPGTRLLVL.

The chain's CDR3 is CASMKDSLIQPQHF. Here the CDR3 DNA reads TGTGCCAGCATGAAGGACAGTCTAATACAGCCCCAGCATTTT. The chain links TRBV27 to TRBJ1-5; maybe TRBD1 (6 bases). Trimming removed 7 bases from V and 7 bases from J, with 17 bases in between. CDR3 length equals 14 residues. Germline CDR1 and CDR2: MNHEY and SMNVEV (reference sequence).

The V call is TRBV5-1, the J call TRBJ2-3; 10 positions agree with TRBD1. Trimming removed 4 bases from V and 1 base from J; junction bases left unmatched: 6. The germline V gene encodes CDR1 SGHRS and CDR2 YFSETQ. The CDR3 totals 16 residues. CDR3: CASSLTGTGGTDTQYF. CDR3 DNA: TGCGCCAGCAGCCTGACAGGGACAGGGGGCACAGATACGCAGTATTTT.

The chain uses TRBV5-1 and TRBJ1-4; a weak D match, TRBD1 (5 bases). Germline-derived CDR1 and CDR2 are SGHRS and YFSETQ. The CDR3 totals 14 residues. The germline V and J ends were trimmed by 0 bases and 8 bases, with 11 bases remaining between them. CDR3 region: CASSLGDSDEKLFF. The CDR3 bases are TGCGCCAGCAGCTTGGGTGACAGTGACGAAAAACTGTTTTTT.

This clone is classed as medium-sized. Other DNA sequences in this specimen translate into the identical CDR3. The CDR3 loop reads CASSVADNEQFF. CDR3 nucleotide sequence: TGTGCCAGCAGCGTAGCAGACAATGAGCAGTTCTTC. The chain carries TRBV9 and TRBJ2-1; unclear D gene. Per germline, CDR1 SGDLS and CDR2 YYNGEE. Trimming removed 0 bases from V and 5 bases from J, with 3 bases in between. The CDR3 is 12 residues long.

The chain couples TRBV13 to TRBJ1-2; a possible D gene is TRBD1 (5 bases). CDR1 is PRHDT and CDR2 is FYEKMQ in the germline V gene (reference sequence). The CDR3 totals 13 residues. Trimming removed 2 bases at V and 8 bases at J, with 12 bases between. Written as DNA, the CDR3 is TGTGCCAGCAGCTTATCCTCAGGGTACGGCTACACCTTC. It codes for CASSLSSGYGYTF. Variable domain in full (rest from reference TRBV13 and TRBJ1-2): AAGVIQSPRHLIKEKRETATLKCYPIPRHDTVYWYQQGPGQDPQFLISFYEKMQSDKGSIPDRFSAQQFSDYHSELNMSSLELGDSALYFCASSLSSGYGYTFGSGTRLTVV.

This chain links TRBV14 with TRBJ2-7; 8 bases match TRBD2. V gave up 5 bases and J gave up 3 bases; unmatched junction bases: 9. The CDR3 is made up of 15 amino acids. Germline V CDR1 and CDR2: SGHDN, FVKESK. The CDR3 DNA follows: TGTGCCAGCAGCGTCGCGGGAGGCCCCCTCTACGAGCAGTACTTC. This encodes CASSVAGGPLYEQYF. Combining the CDR3 with reference TRBV14 and TRBJ2-7 gives the whole variable domain EAGVTQFPSHSVIEKGQTVTLRCDPISGHDNLYWYRRVMGKEIKFLLHFVKESKQDESGMPNNRFLAERTGGTYSTLKVQPAELEDSGVYFCASSVAGGPLYEQYFGPGTRLTVT.

The chain couples TRBV4-2 to TRBJ2-1; TRBD2 agrees at 12 bases. Germline CDR1 reads LGHNA; CDR2 reads YNFKEQ. The length of the CDR3 is 16 residues. The ends lost 2 bases at V and 7 bases at J; junction bases unmatched: 6. The CDR3 is CASSQRTSGAYNEQFF. In nucleotides, the CDR3 is TGTGCCAGCAGCCAAAGGACTAGCGGGGCTTATAATGAGCAGTTCTTC.

The chain employs TRBV9 and TRBJ2-1; the match to TRBD2 covers 9 bases. Germline CDR1 reads SGDLS; CDR2 reads YYNGEE. V trimming: 4 bases; J trimming: 0 bases; junction bases outside the gene matches: 5. The CDR3 runs to 16 residues. The CDR3 region has the DNA TGTGCCAGCAGCCCCCCGACTAGCGGCTCCTACAATGAGCAGTTCTTC. Protein product: CASSPPTSGSYNEQFF.

J is TRBJ2-1 and V is TRBV9, with 7 bases matching TRBD2. Losses at the gene ends were 7 bases for V and 0 bases for J; bases not matched to a gene: 4. There are 14 residues in the CDR3. Germline V gene sequence: CDR1 SGDLS, CDR2 YYNGEE. CDR3 sequence reads: CASGRGNSYNEQFF. The CDR3, as DNA: TGTGCCAGCGGGAGGGGAAACTCCTACAATGAGCAGTTCTTC.

The chain combines TRBV28 with TRBJ1-6; 7 bases are shared with TRBD1. V dropped 7 bases and J dropped 3; count of bases not matched to a gene: 12. The CDR3 contains 17 residues. Germline assignment: CDR1 MDHEN and CDR2 SYDVKM. The chain's CDR3 is CASIDTGALFYNSPLHF. The CDR3 nucleotides are TGTGCCAGCATTGATACAGGGGCACTATTCTATAATTCACCCCTCCACTTT.

The genes are TRBV5-4 and TRBJ2-7, with 10 bases matching TRBD1. The trim removed 4 bases at V and 2 bases at J, leaving 6 bases unmatched. CDR1 and CDR2 (germline): SGHNT, YYREEE (reference sequence). The CDR3 totals 15 residues. CDR3 nucleotide sequence: TGTGCCAGCAGCACTGGGACAGGGGAAGCCTACGAGCAGTACTTC. It codes for CASSTGTGEAYEQYF.

This chain uses TRBV18 with TRBJ2-7, with no clear D. CDR1 and CDR2 from the germline V gene are KGHSH and LQKENI. Trimming pared 0 bases from V and 0 bases from J, leaving 3 bases between. This CDR3 is 13 amino acids long. Here the CDR3 reads CASSPPSSYEQYF. CDR3 DNA sequence: TGTGCCAGCTCACCACCGAGCTCCTACGAGCAGTACTTC. The full variable domain, its missing parts supplied by reference TRBV18 and TRBJ2-7, is NAGVMQNPRHLVRRRGQEARLRCSPMKGHSHVYWYRQLPEEGLKFMVYLQKENIIDESGMPKERFSAEFPKEGPSILRIQQVVRGDSAAYFCASSPPSSYEQYFGPGTRLTVT.

This chain connects TRBV19 to TRBJ1-5, with D tentatively TRBD1 (5 bases). There are 12 residues in the CDR3. The germline V and J ends were trimmed by 5 bases and 7 bases, with 9 bases remaining between them. CDR1 is LNHDA and CDR2 is SQIVND in the germline V gene (reference sequence). In DNA, the CDR3 is TGTGCCAGTAGTTCCGACAGACAGCCCCAGCATTTT. As protein: CASSSDRQPQHF. Based on the CDR3 plus reference TRBV19 and TRBJ1-5, the full variable domain is DGGITQSPKYLFRKEGQNVTLSCEQNLNHDAMYWYRQDPGQGLRLIYYSQIVNDFQKGDIAEGYSVSREKKESFPLTVTSAQKNPTAFYLCASSSDRQPQHFGDGTRLSIL.